The 13 T cell receptor beta chains below all came from one sample that was sequenced in a study of T cell changes during pregnancy in multiple sclerosis. Here immunoSEQ multiplex PCR was the method, and the copy in TCRdb shows in-frame clones only, minus some. Among tens of thousands of clones listed, 88% were seen once. The sequencing here drew on peripheral blood, taken in the first trimester of pregnancy. These receptors all come from a female donor with multiple sclerosis, enrolled in a pregnancy study.

The V gene is TRBV19, the J gene TRBJ1-5; possibly TRBD1 for D (6 bases). V dropped 1 base and J dropped 4 bases, with 11 bases sitting between them. Germline lookup yields CDR1 LNHDA and CDR2 SQIVND (reference sequence). CDR3 length: 15 amino acids. DNA for the CDR3: TGTGCCAGTAGTATAGCTTCAGGGGTGAATCAGCCCCAGCATTTT. It is translated as CASSIASGVNQPQHF.

CDR3 nucleotide sequence: TGTGCCAGCAGCGTAGGCGGGGGCCCAAATCAGCCCCAGCATTTT. Protein product: CASSVGGGPNQPQHF. This sequence joins TRBV9 and TRBJ1-5; D might be TRBD1 (6 bases). Germline loops: CDR1 SGDLS, CDR2 YYNGEE. The CDR3 extends over 15 amino acids. Trimming cost V 0 bases and J 4 bases, with 11 bases left between them.

V is TRBV19 and J is TRBJ1-5; D call uncertain. The CDR3 has 16 amino acids. Trimming cost V 3 bases and J 2 bases, with 14 bases left between them. Germline V gene sequence: CDR1 LNHDA, CDR2 SQIVND (reference sequence). CDR3 amino acids: CASSMSPGSRNQPQHF. The DNA for the CDR3 is TGTGCCAGTAGTATGAGCCCAGGCAGCCGCAATCAGCCCCAGCATTTT.

The chain has TRBV5-1 and TRBJ2-7, with 9 bases identical to TRBD2. The CDR3 consists of 16 residues. Germline V CDR1 and CDR2: SGHRS, YFSETQ. V gave up 6 bases and J gave up 0 bases; unmatched junction bases: 10. The CDR3 nucleotides are TGCGCCAGCATGCCGGCTAGCGGGGTAGTCTCCTACGAGCAGTACTTC. This gives the protein CASMPASGVVSYEQYF.

V is TRBV4-2 and J is TRBJ2-1, with 7 bases lining up with TRBD2. The CDR3 has 15 residues. Trimming cost V 4 bases and J 2 bases; bases outside gene matches: 5. Looked up from germline, CDR1 is LGHNA and CDR2 is YNFKEQ. The CDR3 region is CASSRTSEAYNEQFF. DNA of the CDR3: TGTGCCAGCAGCCGCACTAGCGAGGCCTACAATGAGCAGTTCTTC.

This chain's CDR3 is CASSLVRDSGEKLFF. The DNA for the CDR3 is TGCGCCAGCAGCTTGGTTCGGGATTCAGGCGAAAAACTGTTTTTT. This chain connects TRBV5-1 to TRBJ1-4; D remains ambiguous. V lost 0 bases and J 8 bases, leaving 14 bases between the germline ends. The CDR3 contains 15 residues. CDR1 and CDR2 (germline): SGHRS, YFSETQ.

V is TRBV10-1 and J is TRBJ2-1, with 11 bases aligning to TRBD2. The trim removed 4 bases at V and 8 bases at J, leaving 7 bases unmatched. This CDR3 has 15 residues. CDR1 and CDR2 (germline): WNHNN, SYGVQD (reference sequence). CDR3 DNA: TGCGCCAGCAGTGGTGGACTAGCGGGTCTCGATGAGCAGTTCTTC. It is translated as CASSGGLAGLDEQFF.

For the CDR3, the DNA is TGTGCCAGCAGTGGACTAGCGGGAGGGGGTGATACGCAGTATTTT. Translated: CASSGLAGGGDTQYF. The V and J genes are TRBV2 and TRBJ2-3, with TRBD2 matching over 14 bases. With 4 bases clipped from V and 6 bases from J, the junction kept 3 bases outside the gene matches. This CDR3 has 15 amino acids. Looked up from germline, CDR1 is SNHLY and CDR2 is FYNNEI.

The rearrangement links TRBV7-6 to TRBJ2-2; tentatively, D is TRBD2 (6 bases). Trimming took 4 bases from V and 1 from J, leaving 13 bases between them. From germline, CDR1 is SGHVS and CDR2 FNYEAQ. The CDR3 spans 16 residues. The CDR3 DNA sequence: TGTGCCAGCAGCTCCCTGGATAGCGGGAACACCGGGGAGCTGTTTTTT. It encodes CASSSLDSGNTGELFF.

The chain employs TRBV5-1 and TRBJ1-1; 7 bases align to TRBD1. The CDR3 totals 13 residues. Germline lookup yields CDR1 SGHRS and CDR2 YFSETQ. The ends lost 5 bases at V and 3 bases at J; junction bases unmatched: 4. In DNA form, the CDR3 reads TGCGCCAGCAGACCCAGGGGGGACACTGAAGCTTTCTTT. This sequence encodes CASRPRGDTEAFF.

The rearrangement uses TRBV5-1 and TRBJ2-7; 7 bases align to TRBD2. CDR1 and CDR2 (germline): SGHRS, YFSETQ. This CDR3 has 14 residues. Trimming at V came to 1 base and at J to 2 bases, leaving 3 bases not matched to a gene. The CDR3 DNA sequence: TGCGCCAGCAGCTTGCCGGGACTAACCTACGAGCAGTACTTC. Its translation is CASSLPGLTYEQYF.

The rearrangement joins TRBV27 to TRBJ2-2; 16 positions agree with TRBD2. V shed 7 bases and J 0 bases; nucleotides not matched to a gene: 5. CDR1 and CDR2 (germline): MNHEY, SMNVEV (reference sequence). This CDR3 contains 18 residues. The CDR3 spells CASKFGTSGRANTGELFF. CDR3 sequence (DNA): TGTGCCAGCAAATTTGGGACTAGCGGGAGGGCGAACACCGGGGAGCTGTTTTTT.

This clone was seen repeatedly, ten times or more. V is TRBV11-2 and J is TRBJ2-7; D is uncertain. The CDR3 contains 14 residues. Trimming stripped 5 bases from V and 3 bases from J, with 14 bases between. Germline V gives CDR1 SGHAT, CDR2 FQNNGV. CDR3 in DNA: TGTGCCAGCAGCCCTCGTGGCGGAGTCTACGAGCAGTACTTC. The encoded protein is CASSPRGGVYEQYF.